This passage covers 4 T cell receptor beta chains from one sample sequenced in a study of blood T cell repertoires in COVID-19. The data were produced by immunoSEQ multiplex PCR, yet TCRdb's version contains in-frame clones alone and is incomplete. The sample has more than 110,000 clones; about 84% are singletons. Material: PBMCs or T cells enriched from blood (not recorded which). All receptors come from a woman younger than 30 who had been exposed to COVID-19.

In this sample, this clone turned up a few times. The V gene is TRBV6-5, the J gene TRBJ2-7; D is unclear. V was pared by 6 bases and J by 3 bases, with 12 bases between. The CDR3 loop spans 13 amino acids. Germline-derived CDR1 and CDR2 are MNHEY and SVGAGI. CDR3 sequence reads: CASRSPYYYEQYF. As DNA, the CDR3 is TGTGCCAGCAGGTCCCCTTACTACTACGAGCAGTACTTC.

The genes are TRBV11-2 and TRBJ2-2, with TRBD1 identical over 9 bases. Germline V lookup: CDR1 SGHAT, CDR2 FQNNGV. Trimming removed 1 base from V and 4 bases from J; junction bases left unmatched: 4. The CDR3 length is 16 residues. CDR3 sequence: CASSLVGQGGTGELFF. The CDR3 nucleotides are TGTGCCAGCAGCTTAGTGGGACAGGGTGGCACCGGGGAGCTGTTTTTT.

The chain combines TRBV5-6 with TRBJ1-1; unclear D gene. Per the germline V gene, CDR1 is SGHDT and CDR2 is YYEEEE. CDR3 length: 11 amino acids. Between the trimmed V and J ends, which lost 4 bases and 8 bases, there was a span of 9 bases. CDR3 loop: CASSLGPEAFF. DNA of the CDR3: TGTGCCAGCAGCCTTGGCCCCGAAGCTTTCTTT.

The chain carries TRBV4-1 and TRBJ2-2; 8 positions agree with TRBD1. Trimming cost V 1 base and J 8 bases; bases outside gene matches: 6. Germline V CDR1 and CDR2: MGHRA, YSYEKL. The CDR3 totals 15 residues. DNA of the CDR3: TGCGCCAGCAGCCAAGTGGACAGGGCAACTGGGGAGCTGTTTTTT. Amino acid sequence: CASSQVDRATGELFF.